What follows is one TCR beta chain and its context. Its cognate antigen is unknown. The ends were cut back, 7 bases at V and 0 bases at J, with 15 bases in the middle. CDR1 SNHLY and CDR2 FYNNEI come from the germline V gene. This CDR3 contains 16 residues. TCRdb reprocessed the 5' RACE reads with MiXCR, giving one entry per CDR3 protein. This table holds about 630,000 distinct CDR3 sequences, 12% found once. This sample is drawn from a study of T cells after yellow fever vaccination. Study-wide results and caveats: The study re-detected most primary-vaccination clones after the booster (about 95% CD4, roughly 85% CD8).

This clonotype was obtained from a man in his thirties or forties who received the YFV17D yellow fever vaccine. The chain employs TRBV2 and TRBJ1-4; D gene ambiguous. The specimen comprised PBMCs, sampled on the day of the yellow fever booster vaccination. The CDR3 here is CASILLPQSTNEKLFF. The CDR3 DNA reads as TGTGCCAGCATCCTTTTGCCCCAGTCAACTAATGAAAAACTGTTTTTT.